This passage covers 17 T cell receptor beta chains from one sample sequenced in a study of blood T cell repertoires in COVID-19. Produced via immunoSEQ multiplex PCR; TCRdb's table is partial and in-frame only. The data contain approximately 190,000 clones, almost 80% of them singletons. The sequencing input was peripheral blood. The receptors derive from a man aged 60-69 years with active or convalescent COVID-19.

This sequence joins TRBV7-3 and TRBJ2-3, with 13 positions matching TRBD2. After removal of 6 bases from V and 5 bases from J, the junction contained 5 bases not matched to a gene. The CDR3 spans 15 residues. The germline V gene encodes CDR1 SGHTA and CDR2 FQGTGA. CDR3 sequence (DNA): TGTGCCAGCAGGAAGGGACTAGCGGGACTAGATACGCAGTATTTT. This translates into CASRKGLAGLDTQYF.

The chain employs TRBV19 and TRBJ2-7, with 11 bases fitting TRBD2. The CDR3 extends over 13 amino acids. V lost 9 bases, J lost 3 bases, and 4 bases stayed unmatched. Germline V CDR1 and CDR2: LNHDA, SQIVND (reference sequence). CDR3 sequence (DNA): TGTGCCAGCTCCGGGACTAGCGGCTACGAGCAGTACTTC. This codes for CASSGTSGYEQYF.

The rearrangement links TRBV28 to TRBJ2-7; perhaps TRBD1 as D (6 bases). This CDR3 contains 15 residues. Germline CDR1 and CDR2: MDHEN and SYDVKM. V was clipped by 5 bases and J by 2 bases, with 16 bases between them. The CDR3: CASSALGATTYEQYF. CDR3 bases: TGTGCCAGCAGTGCCCTGGGGGCCACAACCTACGAGCAGTACTTC.

The V and J genes are TRBV27 and TRBJ2-7; TRBD2 aligns across 8 bases. Germline V gene data show CDR1 as MNHEY and CDR2 as SMNVEV (reference sequence). The V gene end was trimmed by 4 bases and the J gene end by 2 bases; junction bases not matched to a gene: 10. CDR3 size: 16 residues. The CDR3 bases are TGTGCCAGCAGTTCGATCGGGAGGGCGCAGACCTACGAGCAGTACTTC. Protein sequence: CASSSIGRAQTYEQYF.

This clone showed up just once. DNA for the CDR3: TGTGCCAGCAGCTCAAGGGGGCTTTTGCCGAGCTCCTACAATGAGCAGTTCTTC. The encoded protein is CASSSRGLLPSSYNEQFF. This chain links TRBV6-2 or TRBV6-3 with TRBJ2-1; 7 bases agree with TRBD1. Germline values: CDR1 MNHEY, CDR2 SVGEGT. The CDR3 extends over 18 amino acids. J was trimmed by 0 bases and V by 6 bases; bases with no gene match: 14.

This clone was observed a handful of times. The V gene is TRBV5-4, the J gene TRBJ1-1; 8 bases are shared with TRBD1. After removal of 4 bases from V and 8 bases from J, the junction contained 13 bases not matched to a gene. CDR1 SGHNT and CDR2 YYREEE come from the germline V gene (reference sequence). This CDR3 comprises 15 residues. CDR3 loop: CASSGGQGRVAEAFF. The CDR3 DNA reads as TGTGCCAGCAGCGGCGGACAGGGAAGAGTGGCCGAAGCTTTCTTT.

V gene TRBV7-2 combines with J gene TRBJ2-3, with 8 bases matching TRBD1. Germline assignment: CDR1 SGHTA and CDR2 FQGNSA. This CDR3 is built from 15 residues. Trimming cost V 2 bases and J 4 bases; bases outside gene matches: 5. Here the CDR3 DNA reads TGTGCCAGCAGCTTATTAGGACAGGGCCCAGATACGCAGTATTTT. The encoded protein is CASSLLGQGPDTQYF.

The chain has TRBV5-4 and TRBJ1-3; possible D gene TRBD1, 5 bases. This CDR3 comprises 16 residues. V gave up 0 bases and J gave up 2 bases, with 12 bases separating them. Germline V lookup: CDR1 SGHNT, CDR2 YYREEE (reference sequence). CDR3 amino acids: CASSLGGVKTGNTIYF. CDR3 sequence (DNA): TGTGCCAGCAGCTTGGGGGGGGTGAAAACTGGAAACACCATATATTTT. Full variable domain (outside the CDR3, taken from reference TRBV5-4 and TRBJ1-3): ETGVTQSPTHLIKTRGQQVTLRCSSQSGHNTVSWYQQALGQGPQFIFQYYREEENGRGNFPPRFSGLQFPNYSSELNVNALELDDSALYLCASSLGGVKTGNTIYFGEGSWLTVV.

The chain joins TRBV11-3 to TRBJ2-3, with D perhaps TRBD1 (6 bases). V was cut by 3 bases and J by 2 bases, with 12 bases left in between. Germline loops: CDR1 SGHNT, CDR2 YENEEA. The CDR3 length is 15 residues. CDR3 bases: TGTGCCAGCAGCTTGGACAGCCACGACACAGATACGCAGTATTTT. This encodes CASSLDSHDTDTQYF.

The chain links TRBV14 to TRBJ1-4; D not certain. V was clipped by 4 bases and J by 5 bases, with 8 bases between them. Germline V gene data show CDR1 as SGHDN and CDR2 as FVKESK. The CDR3 loop spans 13 amino acids. The CDR3 loop is CASSRSRNEKLFF. CDR3 DNA sequence: TGTGCCAGCAGCCGTTCCAGAAATGAAAAACTGTTTTTT.

CDR3 sequence (DNA): TGTGCCATCAGTGAGTCGAAAGGCGGCACGAACTCCTACGAGCAGTACTTC. It specifies CAISESKGGTNSYEQYF. The chain has TRBV10-3 and TRBJ2-7, with unresolved D. Germline V gene sequence: CDR1 ENHRY, CDR2 SYGVKD. Trimming pared 0 bases from V and 0 bases from J, leaving 15 bases between. This CDR3 spans 17 amino acids.

This chain connects TRBV11-3 to TRBJ2-7; 11 bases are shared with TRBD1. V was clipped by 5 bases and J by 4 bases; unmatched bases: 7. From germline, CDR1 is SGHNT and CDR2 YENEEA. The CDR3 length is 15 residues. CDR3 sequence: CASSPRTGGLYEQYF. CDR3 nucleotide sequence: TGTGCCAGCAGCCCCAGGACAGGGGGCTTGTACGAGCAGTACTTC.

This clone was detected a few times. The rearrangement joins TRBV11-3 to TRBJ2-2; 7 nucleotides match TRBD2. The CDR3 runs 16 residues. The germline V gene has CDR1 SGHNT and CDR2 YENEEA. V shed 5 bases, J shed 2 bases, and the junction held 8 bases outside the gene matches. CDR3 sequence (DNA): TGTGCCAGCAGCCCTTCATCTAGCGGAAACACCGGGGAGCTGTTTTTT. The encoded protein is CASSPSSSGNTGELFF.

The J gene is TRBJ2-2, the V gene TRBV11-2, with D maybe TRBD1 (5 bases). CDR1 and CDR2 from the germline V gene are SGHAT and FQNNGV. This CDR3 spans 15 amino acids. Trimming took 5 bases from V and 1 from J, leaving 11 bases between them. CDR3 in DNA: TGTGCCAGCAGCGGACAACCATTGAACACCGGGGAGCTGTTTTTT. Amino acid sequence: CASSGQPLNTGELFF. Full variable domain (missing parts from reference TRBV11-2 and TRBJ2-2): EAGVAQSPRYKIIEKRQSVAFWCNPISGHATLYWYQQILGQGPKLLIQFQNNGVVDDSQLPKDRFSAERLKGVDSTLKIQPAKLEDSAVYLCASSGQPLNTGELFFGEGSRLTVL.

There are a few counts of this clone. The chain recombines TRBV9 with TRBJ1-3; D is unresolved. Looked up from germline, CDR1 is SGDLS and CDR2 is YYNGEE. V shed 7 bases and J shed 0 bases, with 11 bases lying between them. The CDR3 totals 14 residues. The chain's CDR3 is CASGGGVSGNTIYF. The CDR3 DNA is TGTGCCAGCGGCGGAGGTGTCTCTGGAAACACCATATATTTT.

This clone was seen more than once but under ten times. The V gene is TRBV27, the J gene TRBJ2-3; tentatively, D is TRBD2 (6 bases). From germline, CDR1 is MNHEY and CDR2 SMNVEV (reference sequence). The V and J ends lost 6 bases and 10 bases respectively, with 17 bases between them. The CDR3 is 13 amino acids. This CDR3 reads CASSPPTSPPQYF. DNA for the CDR3: TGTGCCAGCAGCCCCCCGACTAGTCCGCCGCAGTATTTT.

The CDR3 coding sequence is TGTGCCAGCAGCCGGGAAGGTAGCTCCTACAATGAGCAGTTCTTC. Amino acids: CASSREGSSYNEQFF. The chain recombines TRBV5-4 with TRBJ2-1, with D possibly matching TRBD2 (5 bases). This CDR3 is 15 amino acids long. Germline assignment: CDR1 SGHNT and CDR2 YYREEE (reference sequence). V was clipped by 4 bases and J by 0 bases, with 11 bases between them.